One T cell receptor (beta chain) is described in this entry. Its antigen is unknown. This may stem from a read error, because a much larger clone lies one nucleotide away. The data were taken from a study of Graves' ophthalmopathy and Graves' hyperthyroidism (dated by TCRdb to the late 2010s). A note on the overall study: Peripheral blood was collected at initial diagnosis, before any treatment. In six or seven hyperthyroidism patients, the T-cell repertoires found in thyroid tissue were compared with those found in blood. In total, around 130 blood samples were TCR-sequenced: approximately 42 ophthalmopathy, roughly 80 hyperthyroidism and some 17 hyperthyroidism-to-ophthalmopathy patients. An independent validation cohort was composed of some 19 hyperthyroidism patients and around 16 patients who later progressed from hyperthyroidism to ophthalmopathy. TCR beta repertoire signatures were used to distinguish Graves' ophthalmopathy from Graves' hyperthyroidism and to predict progression to ophthalmopathy. To explore V-J signatures that separate ophthalmopathy from hyperthyroidism, a discovery set of approximately 100 patients was enrolled, consisting of 43 with ophthalmopathy and 55 to 65 with stable hyperthyroidism. Once sampling was done, hyperthyroidism patients were given methimazole at a starting dose of 30 mg daily, while ophthalmopathy patients were given high-dose intravenous methylprednisolone. Here is what the overall study found, with its caveats: Sample size was not predetermined statistically, and investigators were not blinded to group allocation. Among expanded thyroid clonotypes with frequency above 0.001, most also showed up in blood, which suggests that blood repertoires may reflect the thyroid immune response. The 13-signature model separated ophthalmopathy from stable hyperthyroidism with roughly 88% sensitivity and 81% to 82% specificity in cross-validation, and 80%/75% in the test set. In validation, the model predicted ophthalmopathy progression with less than 71% sensitivity and about 73% specificity; 12 predicted patients were CT-confirmed with GO in a median of 6.5 months.

Taken from cysteine to phenylalanine, the CDR3 has 15 residues. Only the CDR3 region is kept as DNA, spanning 45 bases read in frame from base 1. The germline V gene sets CDR1 to MDHEN and CDR2 to SYDVKM. For repertoire sequencing, TCR beta CDR3 regions were amplified from RNA transcripts. HTBI primers and the Qiagen OneStep RT-PCR kit were used in a first-round RT-PCR, which was followed by a second-round multiplex PCR, size selection and purification. Libraries were sequenced paired-end with 100 bp reads on an Illumina HiSeq2000. Per the source publication's procedure: SOAPnuke was used to process the reads, removing any read that contained adapters or uncalled bases, had a mean Phred below 15, or lacked an exact match to the constant primer or identifier. COPE v1.2.5 was used to merge the high-quality paired reads. Each unique nucleotide sequence was treated as a clonotype, and MiTCR v1.1 was used to align the clonotypes to the IMGT TRB V, D and J references. The analysis was limited to V-J combinations with a frequency above 0.0001, which together covered 99% to 99.2% of the repertoires. For each V-J combination, a TCR clonal expansion and chaos score was defined as the ratio of F50 clonal expansion to chaos observed in the TCRdist matrix. Welch's t-statistics and random forest were used to reduce the features to about twelve V-J combinations, which were then used as input to a naive Bayes classifier. Thyroid-blood repertoire similarity was quantified with the Morisita-Horn index. TCRdb itself trimmed the public reads at Q25 with fastp, ran MiXCR and retained productive beta chains. Every CDR3 protein is listed once, alongside the most common genes and DNA of its rows. The V and J calls reflect TCRdb's pipeline rather than the authors' work. Across this sample there are a few hundred thousand distinct CDR3 sequences, with about 18% seen only once. Of the sample, roughly 2.4% is held by the ten largest clones.

A patient counted as having stable hyperthyroidism if there was no progression to ophthalmopathy within 18 months of follow-up. Hyperthyroidism patients were newly diagnosed, were aged 18 to 65 years, and had a disease duration under 2 months. Patients were excluded if they had other autoimmune diseases, uncontrolled infections, pregnancy or lactation. Diagnosis was based on clinical symptoms, serum thyroxine, TRAb, thyroid ultrasound and orbital computed tomography. Using Ficoll-Paque density gradient centrifugation, PBMCs were isolated from roughly 9.2 ml of fresh peripheral blood. Total RNA was extracted with Trizol reagent and quality-checked on an Agilent 2100 Bioanalyzer.

The sequence was collected from an adult woman with stable Graves' hyperthyroidism. What was sequenced was peripheral blood. Recombination linked TRBV28 to TRBJ2-7; the central 9 bases match TRBD1. The encoded CDR3 is CASSSRQGGSCEQYF. The nucleotide sequence reads TGTGCCAGCAGCTCAAGACAGGGGGGATCCTGCGAGCAGTACTTC.